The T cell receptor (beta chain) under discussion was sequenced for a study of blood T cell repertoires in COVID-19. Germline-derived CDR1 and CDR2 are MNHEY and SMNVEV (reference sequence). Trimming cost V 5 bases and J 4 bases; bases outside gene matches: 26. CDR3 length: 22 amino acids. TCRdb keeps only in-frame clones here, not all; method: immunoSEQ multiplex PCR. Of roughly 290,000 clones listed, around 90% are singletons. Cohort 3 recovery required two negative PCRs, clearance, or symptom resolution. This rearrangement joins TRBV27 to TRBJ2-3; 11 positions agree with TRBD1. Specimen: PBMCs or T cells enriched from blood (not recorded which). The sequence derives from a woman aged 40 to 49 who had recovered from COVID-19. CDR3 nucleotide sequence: TGTGCCAGCAGTCCCAGGGGCATCGCCTTGCCGGGACAGGGGGAGAGATCAGATACGCAGTATTTT. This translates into CASSPRGIALPGQGERSDTQYF.